Listed below are T cell receptor beta chains from one sample, sequenced in a study of T cells in localized non-small cell lung cancer. Sequencing was performed with immunoSEQ multiplex PCR; in TCRdb, only in-frame clones are kept and a portion is missing. This table has 3,000 to 4,500 clones, 24% appearing once. Sequenced here: lung tumor tissue, sampled before any cancer treatment. The receptor source for this set is a woman aged 35 to 70 with stage I lung adenocarcinoma. CDR3s include the opening cysteine and the closing phenylalanine or tryptophan. Each record gives: V gene, clone size, J gene, D gene, CDR3 DNA, CDR3 protein. A D gene is named only where the DNA matches it firmly. Size is omitted from some rows. Given values are once, few, many or a class for expanded clones.

TRBV11-3,NA,TRBJ2-5,TRBD2,TGTGCCAGCAGCTTTTCTAGCGGGAGGGCCGGGGAGACCCAGTACTTC,CASSFSSGRAGETQYF
TRBV18,NA,TRBJ2-2,TRBD2,TGTGCCAGCTCACGGGCGGGAGACACCGGGGAGCTGTTTTTT,CASSRAGDTGELFF
TRBV18,few,TRBJ1-1,TRBD1,TGTGCCAGCTCACCTCTCGAAGGGACAGGGAACACTGAAGCTTTCTTT,CASSPLEGTGNTEAFF
TRBV6-8,NA,TRBJ2-3,NA,TGTGCCATCGGGCGGGATCGCACAGATACGCAGTATTTT,CAIGRDRTDTQYF
TRBV9,few,TRBJ2-3,NA,TGTGCCAGCAGCGGGGGGCTAAGCACAGATACGCAGTATTTT,CASSGGLSTDTQYF
TRBV14,NA,TRBJ2-1,NA,TGTGCCAGCAGCCAAGGACAGAACAATGAGCAGTTCTTC,CASSQGQNNEQFF
TRBV5-1,NA,TRBJ1-3,NA,TGCGCCAGCAGCTTGGGCACCTCTGGAAACACCATATATTTT,CASSLGTSGNTIYF
TRBV5-1,NA,TRBJ2-1,TRBD2,TGCGCCAGCAGCGTGGGACTAGCGGGAGGCCCTTACAATGAGCAGTTCTTC,CASSVGLAGGPYNEQFF
TRBV10-3,NA,TRBJ2-3,TRBD1,TGTGCCATCAGTGAGTCGCGGAGACAGGGTACTAGCACAGATACGCAGTATTTT,CAISESRRQGTSTDTQYF
TRBV5-1,few,TRBJ1-3,TRBD1,TGCGCCAGCAGAGGGACAGCCTCTGGAAACACCATATATTTT,CASRGTASGNTIYF
TRBV10-2,few,TRBJ2-3,TRBD2,TGCGCCAGCAGCACTAGCGGGAGGCTCGGAGATACGCAGTATTTT,CASSTSGRLGDTQYF
TRBV11-3,medium-sized,TRBJ2-7,TRBD2,TGTGCCAGCAGCCCGGGGGGGACTAACTACGAGCAGTACTTC,CASSPGGTNYEQYF
TRBV11-3,few,TRBJ2-1,TRBD2,TGTGCCAGCAGCTTAGGGGGACTAGCGGGAGCATCCTACAATGAGCAGTTCTTC,CASSLGGLAGASYNEQFF
TRBV11-3,NA,TRBJ2-1,NA,TGTGCCAGCAGCTTAACTCGGACGGCATACAATGAGCAGTTCTTC,CASSLTRTAYNEQFF
TRBV19,NA,TRBJ2-7,NA,TGTGCCAGTAGCGAAGGGCTGACAGGCCTCTCCTACGAGCAGTACTTC,CASSEGLTGLSYEQYF
TRBV30,NA,TRBJ1-1,NA,TGTGCCTGGACGGGGGGGAACACTGAAGCTTTCTTT,CAWTGGNTEAFF
TRBV19,NA,TRBJ2-3,NA,TGTGCCAGTAGTATTCAGGGAGATGCAGATACGCAGTATTTT,CASSIQGDADTQYF
TRBV6-8,NA,TRBJ2-5,TRBD1,TGTGCCAGCAGTTACGTAGCTACAGGGGGCGGGCGGACCCAGTACTTC,CASSYVATGGGRTQYF
TRBV9,few,TRBJ2-2,TRBD2,TGTGCCAGCAGTCCCGTGGGGGGGACCGGGGAGCTGTTTTTT,CASSPVGGTGELFF
TRBV6-1,NA,TRBJ2-6,TRBD1,TGTGCCAGCAGTGAAGAGGGCAGGGGGTATCTCGTCCTGACTTTC,CASSEEGRGYLVLTF
TRBV18,few,TRBJ1-2,TRBD1,TGTGCCAGCTCACCACTCGGGACAGGAAGGGGCTACACCTTC,CASSPLGTGRGYTF
TRBV29-1,NA,TRBJ2-2,NA,TGCAGCGTCGTCCCGTGGGGGAAGGCCGGGGAGCTGTTTTTT,CSVVPWGKAGELFF
TRBV18,NA,TRBJ2-2,NA,TGTGCCAGCTCATTATACACGAACACCGGGGAGCTGTTTTTT,CASSLYTNTGELFF
TRBV7-2,few,TRBJ1-2,NA,TGTGCCAGCAGCCCTTTCTCCCACAGAAGCTACACCTTC,CASSPFSHRSYTF
TRBV4-1,NA,TRBJ1-1,TRBD1,TGCGCCAGCAGCCGTCAAGAAACTCAGGGGGCGGACACTGAAGCTTTCTTT,CASSRQETQGADTEAFF
TRBV6-8,medium-sized,TRBJ2-1,TRBD2,TGTGCCGCGGGAGGTGGACACGGTGATGAGCAGTTCTTC,CAAGGGHGDEQFF
TRBV19,NA,TRBJ1-3,NA,TGTGCCAGTAGTGTTCAGGGAGCTTCTGGAAACACCATATATTTT,CASSVQGASGNTIYF
TRBV11-3,medium-sized,TRBJ2-1,TRBD2,TGTGCCAGCAGCATGACTAGCGGGGGATACAATGAGCAGTTCTTC,CASSMTSGGYNEQFF
TRBV11-3,NA,TRBJ1-2,TRBD1,TGTGCCAGCAGCTTGGAGGGACAGGGGTCGGGAGGCTACACCTTC,CASSLEGQGSGGYTF
TRBV9,NA,TRBJ1-2,NA,TGTGCCAGCAGCCTACTTTGGACAGCCGCAAGCTACACCTTC,CASSLLWTAASYTF
TRBV6-8,NA,TRBJ2-1,NA,TGTGCCAGCAGTTACTCCAGAACCCAGGGGTTACTCTCCTACAATGAGCAGTTCTTC,CASSYSRTQGLLSYNEQFF
TRBV11-3,large,TRBJ1-1,NA,TGTGCCAGCAGACGAGAGGTGTTCCCGAACACTGAAGCTTTCTTT,CASRREVFPNTEAFF
TRBV30,NA,TRBJ2-2,TRBD1,TGTACTCAGGGGGCGTGCACCGGGGAGCTGTTTTTT,CTQGACTGELFF
TRBV29-1,NA,TRBJ2-1,NA,TGCAGCGCCCGATTAAAGGCAGGGTATCGGAATGAGCAGTTCTTC,CSARLKAGYRNEQFF
TRBV10-3,few,TRBJ1-6,NA,TGTGCCATCAGTGAGTCGGGAAATTCGGATTCACCCCTCCACTTT,CAISESGNSDSPLHF
TRBV9,few,TRBJ2-3,TRBD2,TGTGCCAGCAGTGAAGGGAGCGGGGACACAGATACGCAGTATTTT,CASSEGSGDTDTQYF
TRBV10-2,NA,TRBJ1-2,TRBD1,TGCGCCAGCTCGGGACAGGTACCAAACTATGGCTACACCTTC,CASSGQVPNYGYTF
TRBV30,NA,TRBJ1-2,TRBD1,TGTGCCTGGAGTCGTGGACAGGGGGCAGGCTATGGCTACACCTTC,CAWSRGQGAGYGYTF
TRBV11-3,NA,TRBJ2-1,NA,TGTGCCAGCAGCCCCTCTTCGCGTGGGTACAATGAGCAGTTCTTC,CASSPSSRGYNEQFF
TRBV11-3,few,TRBJ2-2,NA,TGTGCCAGCAGCCTCCGGACAGACACCGGGGAGCTGTTTTTT,CASSLRTDTGELFF
TRBV6-8,few,TRBJ2-7,TRBD1,TGTGCCAGCAGGACCGGGACAGGGTCCGAGCAGTACTTC,CASRTGTGSEQYF
TRBV18,NA,TRBJ1-4,TRBD1,TGTGCCAGCTCACGTTCGGGACAGTCTAATGAAAAACTGTTTTTT,CASSRSGQSNEKLFF
TRBV7-2,many,TRBJ1-1,NA,TGTGCCAGCAGCCCGTTGGGCCTCACTGAAGCTTTCTTT,CASSPLGLTEAFF
TRBV19,NA,TRBJ1-5,NA,TGTGCCAGTAGTCTCGGGACATTCAATCAGCCCCAGCATTTT,CASSLGTFNQPQHF
TRBV6-8,few,TRBJ2-7,TRBD1,TGTGCCAGCAGTAAGGACAGGGATCCGTCCTACGAGCAGTACTTC,CASSKDRDPSYEQYF
TRBV6-8,medium-sized,TRBJ2-7,NA,TGTGCCAGCAGTTACTCTGGGAGCTCCTACGAGCAGTACTTC,CASSYSGSSYEQYF
TRBV4-1,NA,TRBJ2-3,NA,TGCGCCAGCAGCCGGGAAGGATACGGCGCAGATACGCAGTATTTT,CASSREGYGADTQYF
TRBV30,medium-sized,TRBJ2-1,TRBD1,TGTGCCTGGAGGGGCGGGACAGGGTACAATGAGCAGTTCTTC,CAWRGGTGYNEQFF